The rows below give T cell receptor beta chains drawn from one sample of a study of T-cell reconstitution after alpha-beta-depleted transplantation in children. TCRdb used MiXCR to reprocess the PCR reads, holding one entry per CDR3 protein. The sample yields hundreds of thousands of distinct CDR3 sequences, about 15% seen once. Source: PBMCs, mostly from graft donor cells, taken 360 days after TCRalphabeta/CD19-depleted stem cell transplant. These receptor sequences come from a male patient between 2 and 15 years old who had a stem cell transplant for acute lymphoblastic leukemia, so the T cells may come from the graft donor. Both conserved end residues are part of each CDR3. Fields, in order: CDR3 DNA, CDR3 protein, clone size, D gene, J gene, V gene. A D gene is named only where the DNA matches it firmly. Clone sizes are given selectively: once, few, many, or a class where the clone is expanded.

CDR3nt: TGCAGCGCCCTCGGGCAGTCCACCTACGAGCAGTACTTC
CDR3aa: CSALGQSTYEQYF
abundance: many
d_gene: .
j_gene: TRBJ2-7
v_gene: TRBV29-1

CDR3nt: TGTGCCAGCAGCCACTCAGGGAAAGATACGCAGTATTTT
CDR3aa: CASSHSGKDTQYF
abundance: .
d_gene: .
j_gene: TRBJ2-3
v_gene: TRBV5-4

CDR3nt: TGTGCCAGCAGCAACAAGACCCGACTAGTCGGGAATGAGCAGTTCTTC
CDR3aa: CASSNKTRLVGNEQFF
abundance: few
d_gene: .
j_gene: TRBJ2-1
v_gene: TRBV7-8

CDR3nt: TGCAGTGCTAGAGATTTCCGATTACAGGGGGCTGATGAGACCCAGTACTTC
CDR3aa: CSARDFRLQGADETQYF
abundance: few
d_gene: TRBD1
j_gene: TRBJ2-5
v_gene: TRBV20-1

CDR3nt: TGCGCCAGCAGCCAAGAGAGTAGGGTACCAGAGACCCAGTACTTC
CDR3aa: CASSQESRVPETQYF
abundance: .
d_gene: .
j_gene: TRBJ2-5
v_gene: TRBV4-3

CDR3nt: TGCGCCAGCAGCCAAGAAGGTCCAGGGGGTGGAGGGGTGTCCTACGAGCAGTACTTC
CDR3aa: CASSQEGPGGGGVSYEQYF
abundance: .
d_gene: .
j_gene: TRBJ2-7
v_gene: TRBV4-3

CDR3nt: TGTGCCAGCATCGAGGCCGGTGGAATCACAGATACGCAGTATTTT
CDR3aa: CASIEAGGITDTQYF
abundance: .
d_gene: .
j_gene: TRBJ2-3
v_gene: TRBV7-2

CDR3nt: TGTGCCAAGTTCCGGGACAGGGCTTCCTGCGAGCAGTACTTC
CDR3aa: CAKFRDRASCEQYF
abundance: few
d_gene: TRBD1
j_gene: TRBJ2-7
v_gene: TRBV24-1

CDR3nt: TGCAGTGCTAGAGGTGGGGCAGGATTTACCCAAGAGACCCAGTACTTC
CDR3aa: CSARGGAGFTQETQYF
abundance: .
d_gene: .
j_gene: TRBJ2-5
v_gene: TRBV20-1

CDR3nt: TGTGCCAGCAGCCCGAGCAGGGGTGGCTACACCTTC
CDR3aa: CASSPSRGGYTF
abundance: few
d_gene: .
j_gene: TRBJ1-2
v_gene: TRBV27

CDR3nt: TGTGCCAGCAGGGATACAGGGATTGGAGGAGCCGGGGAGCTGTTTTTT
CDR3aa: CASRDTGIGGAGELFF
abundance: few
d_gene: .
j_gene: TRBJ2-2
v_gene: TRBV6-2/TRBV6-3

CDR3nt: TGTGCCAGTACCACGGTCACGGGGAGGTGGACTGAAGCTTTCTTT
CDR3aa: CASTTVTGRWTEAFF
abundance: .
d_gene: .
j_gene: TRBJ1-1
v_gene: TRBV19

CDR3nt: TGCGCCAGCAGTGCCCGGGACTACTCCCAAAACATTCAGTACTTC
CDR3aa: CASSARDYSQNIQYF
abundance: many
d_gene: TRBD2
j_gene: TRBJ2-4
v_gene: TRBV10-1

CDR3nt: TGTGCCAGCAGTTTAAATAGAATAAACCCCAATGAGCAGTTCTTC
CDR3aa: CASSLNRINPNEQFF
abundance: few
d_gene: .
j_gene: TRBJ2-1
v_gene: TRBV12-3/TRBV12-4

CDR3nt: TGTGCCAGCTCACCCCCCTCCCGGACTGAAGCTTTCTTT
CDR3aa: CASSPPSRTEAFF
abundance: .
d_gene: .
j_gene: TRBJ1-1
v_gene: TRBV18

CDR3nt: TGCAGTGCTAGTAGATCGTACGAGCAGTACTTC
CDR3aa: CSASRSYEQYF
abundance: once
d_gene: .
j_gene: TRBJ2-7
v_gene: TRBV20-1

CDR3nt: TGTGCCAGTAGTCCCCGACAGGAGAACACTGAAGCTTTCTTT
CDR3aa: CASSPRQENTEAFF
abundance: .
d_gene: .
j_gene: TRBJ1-1
v_gene: TRBV19

CDR3nt: TGCAGCGTCCTTAGCGGGAACCAAGAGACCCAGTACTTC
CDR3aa: CSVLSGNQETQYF
abundance: .
d_gene: TRBD2
j_gene: TRBJ2-5
v_gene: TRBV29-1

CDR3nt: TGTGCCAGCAGCTTGGAGACTAGCGGGGTCATCGATGAGCAGTTCTTC
CDR3aa: CASSLETSGVIDEQFF
abundance: .
d_gene: TRBD2
j_gene: TRBJ2-1
v_gene: TRBV5-5

CDR3nt: TGTGCCAGCGGTACGCGACAGCCCTACGAGCAGTACTTC
CDR3aa: CASGTRQPYEQYF
abundance: .
d_gene: .
j_gene: TRBJ2-7
v_gene: TRBV12-3/TRBV12-4

CDR3nt: TGTGCCAGCAGTTTAGCGAGCTTTCAAGAAGCGGGGGGCTACTCCTACAATGAGCAGTTCTTC
CDR3aa: CASSLASFQEAGGYSYNEQFF
abundance: few
d_gene: TRBD2
j_gene: TRBJ2-1
v_gene: TRBV12-3/TRBV12-4

CDR3nt: TGTGCCAGCACCCAGCAAAGGGGACCGGGACACTTCTACGAGCAGTACTTC
CDR3aa: CASTQQRGPGHFYEQYF
abundance: few
d_gene: .
j_gene: TRBJ2-7
v_gene: TRBV21-1

CDR3nt: TGTGCCAGCAGGAGGGGGAACTTAGGAGGGGAAGAGACCCAGTACTTC
CDR3aa: CASRRGNLGGEETQYF
abundance: few
d_gene: .
j_gene: TRBJ2-5
v_gene: TRBV2

CDR3nt: TGTGCCAGCAGTTACTACCGCTACGAGCAGTACTTC
CDR3aa: CASSYYRYEQYF
abundance: few
d_gene: .
j_gene: TRBJ2-7
v_gene: TRBV6-2/TRBV6-3

CDR3nt: TGTGCCACCACGGGGTCCTACAATGAGCAGTTCTTC
CDR3aa: CATTGSYNEQFF
abundance: .
d_gene: .
j_gene: TRBJ2-1
v_gene: TRBV28

CDR3nt: TGTGCATGTTTCCGGAGGAACACTGAAGCTTTCTTT
CDR3aa: CACFRRNTEAFF
abundance: .
d_gene: .
j_gene: TRBJ1-1
v_gene: TRBV6-5

CDR3nt: TGTGCCAGCTCACCAAGCCAGCTACCTGGCGAGCAGTACTTC
CDR3aa: CASSPSQLPGEQYF
abundance: few
d_gene: .
j_gene: TRBJ2-7
v_gene: TRBV18

CDR3nt: TGTGCCACCAACGAGGCGGGTACCTACGAGCAGTACTTC
CDR3aa: CATNEAGTYEQYF
abundance: .
d_gene: .
j_gene: TRBJ2-7
v_gene: TRBV10-3

CDR3nt: TGTGCCAGCAGTGAAGGGCTAGTGGGGGAGACCCAGTACTTC
CDR3aa: CASSEGLVGETQYF
abundance: few
d_gene: .
j_gene: TRBJ2-5
v_gene: TRBV2

CDR3nt: TGTGCCAGCAGCCAAGTTGTAGCGGGGGTAGGTAATGAGCAGTTCTTC
CDR3aa: CASSQVVAGVGNEQFF
abundance: few
d_gene: TRBD2
j_gene: TRBJ2-1
v_gene: TRBV4-2

CDR3nt: TGTGCCAGCAGCTACAGGGGGGCCCACTACGAGCAGTACTTC
CDR3aa: CASSYRGAHYEQYF
abundance: .
d_gene: TRBD1
j_gene: TRBJ2-7
v_gene: TRBV3-1

CDR3nt: TGCAGCCCACTAGCGGGGGGTAGGGCCTACAATGAGCAGTTCTTC
CDR3aa: CSPLAGGRAYNEQFF
abundance: .
d_gene: TRBD2
j_gene: TRBJ2-1
v_gene: TRBV20-1

CDR3nt: TGCAGTGCTAGAGGGCCGGGACACGTCGACTACGAGCAGTACTTC
CDR3aa: CSARGPGHVDYEQYF
abundance: many
d_gene: .
j_gene: TRBJ2-7
v_gene: TRBV20-1

CDR3nt: TGCGCCAGCAGCTTGGTAGGGAGCCGGAACACTGAAGCTTTCTTT
CDR3aa: CASSLVGSRNTEAFF
abundance: .
d_gene: .
j_gene: TRBJ1-1
v_gene: TRBV5-1

CDR3nt: TGTGCCAGCAGTTTAGTGTTTACGTTCCGCCGGGACAGGCGACCCACAGATACGCAGTATTTT
CDR3aa: CASSLVFTFRRDRRPTDTQYF
abundance: .
d_gene: TRBD1
j_gene: TRBJ2-3
v_gene: TRBV12-3/TRBV12-4

CDR3nt: TGTGCCAGCAGTGAGACAGACGCTCCCTACGAGCAGTACTTC
CDR3aa: CASSETDAPYEQYF
abundance: .
d_gene: .
j_gene: TRBJ2-7
v_gene: TRBV6-1

CDR3nt: TGTGCCAGCAGACCCGGGACGGGAGGCTATGGCTACACCTTC
CDR3aa: CASRPGTGGYGYTF
abundance: .
d_gene: .
j_gene: TRBJ1-2
v_gene: TRBV6-1

CDR3nt: TGTGCCAGCAGTTCGGACAGGGAGGCTCCCTACGAGCAGTACTTC
CDR3aa: CASSSDREAPYEQYF
abundance: .
d_gene: TRBD1
j_gene: TRBJ2-7
v_gene: TRBV27

CDR3nt: TGCGCCAGCAGCTCAACCTCGGGACAGGGGGCCTACGAGCAGTACTTC
CDR3aa: CASSSTSGQGAYEQYF
abundance: .
d_gene: TRBD1
j_gene: TRBJ2-7
v_gene: TRBV5-1

CDR3nt: TGTGCCAGCAGCTTCCAGGGGTATCAGCCCCAGCATTTT
CDR3aa: CASSFQGYQPQHF
abundance: few
d_gene: .
j_gene: TRBJ1-5
v_gene: TRBV7-2

CDR3nt: TGTGCCAGCAGCACCTGGTCAGAGGGGGGAACCGGGGAGCTGTTTTTT
CDR3aa: CASSTWSEGGTGELFF
abundance: few
d_gene: .
j_gene: TRBJ2-2
v_gene: TRBV7-9

CDR3nt: TGTGCCAGCAGCCGGTTGGGGTCGGGACAGGGTTCTCACGAGCAGTACTTC
CDR3aa: CASSRLGSGQGSHEQYF
abundance: few
d_gene: TRBD1
j_gene: TRBJ2-7
v_gene: TRBV7-9

CDR3nt: TGCGCCAGCATCCGAAACAGTGAGCAGTTCTTC
CDR3aa: CASIRNSEQFF
abundance: many
d_gene: .
j_gene: TRBJ2-1
v_gene: TRBV5-1

CDR3nt: TGTGCCAGCTTTAAAGGGGTTTGGGGGGAGCTGTTTTTT
CDR3aa: CASFKGVWGELFF
abundance: .
d_gene: .
j_gene: TRBJ2-2
v_gene: TRBV7-2

CDR3nt: TGTGCCAGCAGTTCCGGGGTCGCTCCAACTAATGAAAAACTGTTTTTT
CDR3aa: CASSSGVAPTNEKLFF
abundance: .
d_gene: .
j_gene: TRBJ1-4
v_gene: TRBV28

CDR3nt: TGTGCCAGCAGATCCCCCGGGGAGACCCAGTACTTC
CDR3aa: CASRSPGETQYF
abundance: .
d_gene: .
j_gene: TRBJ2-5
v_gene: TRBV12-3/TRBV12-4

CDR3nt: TGCAGCGTTTACGCGAAATCTACCTACGAGCAGTACTTC
CDR3aa: CSVYAKSTYEQYF
abundance: few
d_gene: .
j_gene: TRBJ2-7
v_gene: TRBV29-1

CDR3nt: TGTGCCATCAGTGAAGGGGACAGGGTCCACGAGCAGTACTTC
CDR3aa: CAISEGDRVHEQYF
abundance: few
d_gene: TRBD1
j_gene: TRBJ2-7
v_gene: TRBV10-3

CDR3nt: TGCAGTGTTGGGGACAGCGGCCATGAGCAGTTCTTC
CDR3aa: CSVGDSGHEQFF
abundance: .
d_gene: TRBD1
j_gene: TRBJ2-1
v_gene: TRBV29-1

CDR3nt: TGTGCCAGCAGCGTAGGAGCGGTAACTAAAAATGAGCAGTTCTTC
CDR3aa: CASSVGAVTKNEQFF
abundance: few
d_gene: .
j_gene: TRBJ2-1
v_gene: TRBV9

CDR3nt: TGTGCCAGCAGTTACGGGACAGGGCGTAATGAAAAACTGTTTTTT
CDR3aa: CASSYGTGRNEKLFF
abundance: few
d_gene: TRBD1
j_gene: TRBJ1-4
v_gene: TRBV6-5

CDR3nt: TGCGCCAGCAGCTTTGGACAGCCCTCCTACAATGAGCAGTTCTTC
CDR3aa: CASSFGQPSYNEQFF
abundance: .
d_gene: .
j_gene: TRBJ2-1
v_gene: TRBV5-1

CDR3nt: TGTGCCAGCAGCTCCCGCCAGGAAGGTGCCTACAATGAGCAGTTCTTC
CDR3aa: CASSSRQEGAYNEQFF
abundance: few
d_gene: .
j_gene: TRBJ2-1
v_gene: TRBV7-2

CDR3nt: TGTGCCAGCAGTTTGCGGGGCGAACTATACGAGCAGTACTTC
CDR3aa: CASSLRGELYEQYF
abundance: few
d_gene: .
j_gene: TRBJ2-7
v_gene: TRBV12-3/TRBV12-4

CDR3nt: TGTGCCATCCAAACTAGCGGGGGGAGCGATGAGCAGTTCTTC
CDR3aa: CAIQTSGGSDEQFF
abundance: .
d_gene: TRBD2
j_gene: TRBJ2-1
v_gene: TRBV10-3

CDR3nt: TGCGCCAGCAGCTCAACAGGGGGTAGGGCCAATGAGCAGTTCTTC
CDR3aa: CASSSTGGRANEQFF
abundance: .
d_gene: TRBD1
j_gene: TRBJ2-1
v_gene: TRBV5-1

CDR3nt: TGTGCCAGCACCAATCCGACAGGGAACTCCTACGAGCAGTACTTC
CDR3aa: CASTNPTGNSYEQYF
abundance: .
d_gene: TRBD1
j_gene: TRBJ2-7
v_gene: TRBV7-9

CDR3nt: TGTGCCAGCAGTTATTCCTACGAGCAGTACTTC
CDR3aa: CASSYSYEQYF
abundance: many
d_gene: .
j_gene: TRBJ2-7
v_gene: TRBV12-3/TRBV12-4

CDR3nt: TGTGCCAGCAGGACCGGGACAGTGATCTACAATGAGCAGTTCTTC
CDR3aa: CASRTGTVIYNEQFF
abundance: .
d_gene: TRBD1
j_gene: TRBJ2-1
v_gene: TRBV28